Detailed here is one TCR beta chain. This same CDR3 is encoded by further DNA sequences in the sample. This record belongs to a study of blood T cell repertoires in COVID-19. Study summary: Samples of COVID-19 (acute and convalescent) were obtained from the United States, Italy and Spain. In each case, the material was cDNA or gDNA derived from T cells, B-cell-depleted T cells, or PBMCs.

Original methodology: The authors estimated nucleated cell counts from reference gene primer amplification. Sequencing was performed with immunoSEQ multiplex PCR; in TCRdb, only in-frame clones are kept and a portion is missing. The V and J calls and the clone size are those of that table, but D and trimming were determined from the DNA. Among 250,000 to 300,000 clones, 70% to 90% were seen once, and the ten largest hold 9.5% to 11%. CDR3 size: 15 residues. V was clipped by 4 bases and J by 1 base; unmatched bases: 4. Germline loops: CDR1 MGHRA, CDR2 YSYEKL. The receptor was derived from a woman in her 70s with acute or convalescent COVID-19. V and J are TRBV4-1 and TRBJ2-7, with 10 positions matching TRBD1. The sequenced material came from peripheral blood. The CDR3 reads CASSLRDRGSYEQYF. In nucleotides, the CDR3 is TGCGCCAGCAGCCTCCGGGACAGGGGTTCCTACGAGCAGTACTTC.